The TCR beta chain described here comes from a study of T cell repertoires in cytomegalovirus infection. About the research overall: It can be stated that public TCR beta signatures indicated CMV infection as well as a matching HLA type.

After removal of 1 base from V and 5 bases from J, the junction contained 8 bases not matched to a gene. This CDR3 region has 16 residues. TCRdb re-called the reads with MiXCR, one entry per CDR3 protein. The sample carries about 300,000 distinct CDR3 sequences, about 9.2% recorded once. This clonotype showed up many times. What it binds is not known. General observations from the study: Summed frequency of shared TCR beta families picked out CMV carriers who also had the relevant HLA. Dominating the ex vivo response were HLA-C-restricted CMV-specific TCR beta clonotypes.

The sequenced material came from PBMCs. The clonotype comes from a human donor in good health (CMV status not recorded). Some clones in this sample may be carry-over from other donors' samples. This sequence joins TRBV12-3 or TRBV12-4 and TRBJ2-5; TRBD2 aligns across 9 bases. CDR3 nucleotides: TGTGCCAGCAGTTTAGAGAAAGCGGGGGGTGGTGAGACCCAGTACTTC. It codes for CASSLEKAGGGETQYF.